This T cell receptor beta chain is drawn from a study of blood T cell repertoires in COVID-19. The germline gives CDR1 SGHTA, CDR2 FQGNSA. This CDR3 is built from 17 residues. Trimming took 1 base from V and 0 from J; bases not matched to a gene: 5. TCRdb's table, derived via immunoSEQ multiplex PCR, lists solely in-frame clones and lacks some. The sample holds 200,000 to 250,000 clones, 65% to 90% seen once. The sequenced sample consisted of peripheral blood. This receptor was taken from a woman aged 70-85 years with COVID-19, enrolled during active disease. The rearrangement links TRBV7-2 to TRBJ2-5; TRBD2 matches 10 bases. This CDR3 reads CASSLGGAGGYQETQYF. The CDR3, as DNA: TGTGCCAGCAGCTTAGGAGGAGCGGGGGGGTACCAAGAGACCCAGTACTTC. The whole variable domain, remainder taken from reference TRBV7-2 and TRBJ2-5, is GAGVSQSPSNKVTEKGKDVELRCDPISGHTALYWYRQSLGQGLEFLIYFQGNSAPDKSGLPSDRFSAERTGGSVSTLTIQRTQQEDSAVYLCASSLGGAGGYQETQYFGPGTRLLVL.